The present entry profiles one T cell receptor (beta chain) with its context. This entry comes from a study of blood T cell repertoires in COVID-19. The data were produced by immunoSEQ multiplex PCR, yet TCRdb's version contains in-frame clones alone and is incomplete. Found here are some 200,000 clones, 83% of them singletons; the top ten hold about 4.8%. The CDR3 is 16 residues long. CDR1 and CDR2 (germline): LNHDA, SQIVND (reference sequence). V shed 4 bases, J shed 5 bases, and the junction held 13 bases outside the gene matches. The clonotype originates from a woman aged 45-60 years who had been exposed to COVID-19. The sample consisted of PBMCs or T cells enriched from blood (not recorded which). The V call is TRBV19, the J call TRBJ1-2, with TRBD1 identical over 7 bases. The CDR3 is CASSTIDRAGSYGYTF. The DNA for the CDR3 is TGTGCCAGTAGTACAATCGACAGGGCCGGCAGTTATGGCTACACCTTC.